Listed below are T cell receptor beta chains from one sample, sequenced in a study of T cell responses to AZD1222 COVID-19 vaccine. Method: immunoSEQ multiplex PCR; TCRdb's copy keeps in-frame clones and lacks some. The sample lists about 200,000 clones; approximately 93% were seen once. This material consisted of peripheral blood, taken 28 days after the second AZD1222 dose. The receptor source for this set is an adult who received the AZD1222 COVID-19 vaccine. The CDR3 runs from the conserved cysteine through the conserved F or W. A D gene is named only where the DNA matches it firmly. Clone size is shown for a subset of rows, as once, few, many or a class of expanded clone.

>-|TRBD1|TRBJ2-7|TRBV7-9
CASSLERGQGVVEREQYF
TGTGCCAGCAGCTTAGAGAGGGGACAGGGAGTAGTGGAGCGCGAGCAGTACTTC
>-|-|TRBJ2-7|TRBV5-1
CASRTASSYEQYF
TGCGCCAGCAGAACAGCGAGCTCCTACGAGCAGTACTTC
>-|-|TRBJ1-1|TRBV5-1
CASSSQGNTEAFF
TGCGCCAGCAGCTCCCAGGGGAACACTGAAGCTTTCTTT
>-|-|TRBJ1-5|TRBV6-5
CASSSWGDQPQHF
TGTGCCAGCAGTTCTTGGGGGGATCAGCCCCAGCATTTT
>-|-|TRBJ1-2|TRBV19
CASSFSYGYTF
TGTGCCAGTAGCTTCAGCTATGGCTACACCTTC
>once|-|TRBJ1-1|TRBV9
CASSVSGRNTEAFF
TGTGCCAGCAGCGTATCGGGCCGGAACACTGAAGCTTTCTTT
>-|-|TRBJ2-6|TRBV3-1/TRBV3-2
CASSQEFPGSGANVLTF
TGTGCCAGCAGCCAAGAATTCCCCGGGTCTGGGGCCAACGTCCTGACTTTC
>-|-|TRBJ1-3|TRBV6-2/TRBV6-3
CASSEEGSGNTIYF
TGTGCCAGCAGCGAAGAGGGTTCTGGAAACACCATATATTTT
>-|-|TRBJ2-3|TRBV2
CASSRGSTDTQYF
TGTGCCAGCTCTCGGGGAAGCACAGATACGCAGTATTTT
>-|-|TRBJ2-2|TRBV5-1
CASSLDMGTTGELFF
TGCGCCAGCAGCTTGGATATGGGGACCACCGGGGAGCTGTTTTTT
>-|-|TRBJ1-2|TRBV18
CASSPPGRTNYGYTF
TGTGCCAGCTCACCACCCGGGCGGACTAACTATGGCTACACCTTC
>few|TRBD2|TRBJ2-3|TRBV10-3
CAISEFSGLAGARTEADTQYF
TGTGCCATCAGTGAGTTTTCTGGACTAGCGGGGGCCCGCACCGAAGCAGATACGCAGTATTTT
>-|-|TRBJ1-1|TRBV5-4
CASSSETRKNTEAFF
TGTGCCAGCAGCTCAGAGACCCGAAAGAACACTGAAGCTTTCTTT
>-|-|TRBJ2-7|TRBV5-8
CASSLGPEPLRNEQYF
TGTGCCAGCAGCTTGGGCCCCGAACCCCTAAGGAACGAGCAGTACTTC
>-|-|TRBJ2-1|TRBV19
CASSGSLPLVDNEQFF
TGTGCCAGTAGTGGCAGTCTCCCTTTGGTTGACAATGAGCAGTTCTTC
>-|-|TRBJ1-4|TRBV9
CASSRGPNEKLFF
TGTGCCAGCAGCAGGGGCCCTAATGAAAAACTGTTTTTT
>once|-|TRBJ1-2|TRBV19
CASSIGGRELDYGYTF
TGTGCCAGTAGTATAGGTGGTCGGGAGTTGGACTATGGCTACACCTTC
>-|-|TRBJ2-1|TRBV2
CASSVGPAYTNEQFF
TGTGCCAGCAGTGTGGGACCGGCGTACACAAATGAGCAGTTCTTC
>-|-|TRBJ1-5|TRBV18
CASSPQGTEGQPQHF
TGTGCCAGCTCACCACAGGGGACGGAGGGTCAGCCCCAGCATTTT
>-|-|TRBJ1-2|TRBV11-2
CASSLGDGYGYTF
TGTGCCAGCAGCTTAGGGGACGGCTATGGCTACACCTTC
>-|TRBD1|TRBJ1-2|TRBV7-2
CASSWAQGDRYTF
TGTGCCAGCAGCTGGGCACAGGGGGACCGCTACACCTTC
>-|TRBD1|TRBJ1-2|TRBV5-1
CASSPRTGGGGYTF
TGCGCCAGCAGCCCTCGAACAGGGGGAGGAGGCTACACCTTC
>-|TRBD2|TRBJ2-3|TRBV19
CASSPWTSGAADTQYF
TGTGCCAGTAGCCCCTGGACTAGCGGGGCCGCAGATACGCAGTATTTT
>-|TRBD2|TRBJ2-1|TRBV5-1
CASSSILAGGQGNEQFF
TGCGCCAGCAGCTCCATCCTAGCGGGGGGGCAAGGGAATGAGCAGTTCTTC
>once|-|TRBJ1-5|TRBV7-2
CASSLEGFQPQHF
TGTGCCAGCAGCTTAGAGGGGTTTCAGCCCCAGCATTTT
>once|-|TRBJ1-2|TRBV28
CASSFRTQPWRGYTF
TGTGCCAGCAGCTTCCGCACCCAACCCTGGCGTGGCTACACCTTC
>-|-|TRBJ1-1|TRBV3-1/TRBV3-2
CASKKWGVGTEAFF
TGTGCCAGCAAGAAATGGGGCGTGGGCACTGAAGCTTTCTTT
>-|-|TRBJ1-1|TRBV3-1/TRBV3-2
CASSQTANTEAFF
TGTGCCAGCAGCCAAACTGCGAACACTGAAGCTTTCTTT
>few|-|TRBJ2-2|TRBV28
CASKTQTGELFF
TGTGCCAGCAAAACCCAGACCGGGGAGCTGTTTTTT
>-|-|TRBJ1-6|TRBV2
CASTEGPSSYNSPLHF
TGTGCCAGCACGGAGGGACCGAGCTCCTATAATTCACCCCTCCACTTT
>-|-|TRBJ1-3|TRBV7-9
CASSRRGGLGGNTIYF
TGTGCCAGCAGCCGACGAGGGGGGTTAGGTGGAAACACCATATATTTT
>-|-|TRBJ1-5|TRBV6-2/TRBV6-3
CASSSDVRGAQPQHF
TGTGCCAGCAGTTCGGACGTCCGCGGGGCTCAGCCCCAGCATTTT
>-|-|TRBJ1-1|TRBV12-3/TRBV12-4
CATRPPGSTEAFF
TGTGCCACCAGGCCCCCTGGGAGCACTGAAGCTTTCTTT
>-|-|TRBJ1-4|TRBV2
CASRTSTATNEKLFF
TGTGCCAGCAGAACGTCGACAGCAACTAATGAAAAACTGTTTTTT
>-|-|TRBJ2-5|TRBV14
CASSPNRETQYF
TGTGCCAGCAGCCCCAATCGAGAGACCCAGTACTTC
>-|TRBD1|TRBJ1-2|TRBV5-4
CASRYRDRASYGYTF
TGTGCCAGCCGATACCGGGACAGGGCCTCTTATGGCTACACCTTC
>-|TRBD2|TRBJ2-7|TRBV9
CASSPPQGLAAEQYF
TGTGCCAGCAGCCCCCCTCAGGGACTAGCGGCCGAGCAGTACTTC
>-|TRBD2|TRBJ2-1|TRBV11-3
CASSFGLAGVSYNEQFF
TGTGCCAGCAGCTTCGGACTAGCGGGGGTCTCCTACAATGAGCAGTTCTTC
>-|-|TRBJ1-2|TRBV4-3
CASSHSGDYGYTF
TGCGCCAGCAGCCACTCAGGGGACTATGGCTACACCTTC
>-|TRBD1|TRBJ1-2|TRBV28
CAGGQENYGYTF
TGTGCCGGGGGACAGGAGAACTATGGCTACACCTTC
>-|TRBD2|TRBJ2-2|TRBV7-2
CASSLSWSTSHGELFF
TGTGCCAGCAGCTTATCATGGTCGACTAGCCACGGGGAGCTGTTTTTT
>-|TRBD2|TRBJ2-5|TRBV6-4
CASSGPTSTMQETQYF
TGTGCCAGCAGTGGCCCGACTAGCACGATGCAAGAGACCCAGTACTTC
>once|-|TRBJ2-1|TRBV5-1
CASRVSYNEQFF
TGCGCCAGCAGGGTCAGCTACAATGAGCAGTTCTTC
>-|-|TRBJ1-2|TRBV2
CASSPNGQLYGYTF
TGTGCCAGCAGTCCGAACGGACAGCTCTATGGCTACACCTTC
>-|TRBD1|TRBJ1-4|TRBV5-1
CASSLERTGGSEKLFF
TGCGCCAGCAGCTTAGAGAGGACAGGGGGCAGTGAAAAACTGTTTTTT
>once|-|TRBJ1-5|TRBV28
CASFPAGSNQPQHF
TGTGCCAGTTTCCCGGCCGGTAGCAATCAGCCCCAGCATTTT
>-|TRBD1|TRBJ1-2|TRBV5-6
CASRLTGGALGYTF
TGTGCCAGCAGGTTGACAGGGGGCGCCTTGGGCTACACCTTC
>-|-|TRBJ2-5|TRBV20-1
CSGTPRETQYF
TGCAGTGGTACTCCTCGAGAGACCCAGTACTTC
>-|-|TRBJ2-1|TRBV27
CASSFGGLNEQFF
TGTGCCAGCAGTTTCGGGGGCCTCAATGAGCAGTTCTTC
>-|-|TRBJ1-2|TRBV3-1/TRBV3-2
CASSQDPRTPDWGYTF
TGTGCCAGCAGCCAAGATCCCCGGACACCCGACTGGGGCTACACCTTC
>-|-|TRBJ2-2|TRBV7-3
CASSLSPGAGGELFF
TGTGCCAGCAGCTTAAGTCCGGGGGCCGGCGGGGAGCTGTTTTTT
>once|TRBD1|TRBJ1-5|TRBV10-2
CASSPGRGLQPQHF
TGCGCCAGCAGCCCAGGGAGGGGGCTTCAGCCCCAGCATTTT
>-|-|TRBJ1-2|TRBV29-1
CSARGWPSYGYTF
TGCAGCGCTAGAGGTTGGCCCTCCTATGGCTACACCTTC
>-|TRBD2|TRBJ2-5|TRBV7-7
CASSYPGLEETQYF
TGTGCCAGCAGTTACCCGGGACTAGAGGAGACCCAGTACTTC
>-|-|TRBJ1-5|TRBV6-1
CASSELSSTGQPQHF
TGTGCCAGCAGTGAGTTGTCTTCGACGGGTCAGCCCCAGCATTTT
>-|-|TRBJ1-5|TRBV19
CASRNGGGSNQPQHF
TGTGCCAGTAGGAACGGCGGAGGGAGCAATCAGCCCCAGCATTTT
>-|TRBD1|TRBJ1-1|TRBV9
CASSPQLDRVGNTEAFF
TGTGCCAGCAGCCCCCAACTGGACAGGGTGGGGAACACTGAAGCTTTCTTT
>-|-|TRBJ2-5|TRBV5-1
CASSLGRTGGSETQYF
TGCGCCAGCAGCTTGGGACGGACTGGGGGGTCAGAGACCCAGTACTTC
>-|-|TRBJ2-1|TRBV28
CASTSTLFRVTSSEQFF
TGTGCCAGCACCTCGACTCTTTTCCGGGTCACCAGCAGTGAGCAGTTCTTC